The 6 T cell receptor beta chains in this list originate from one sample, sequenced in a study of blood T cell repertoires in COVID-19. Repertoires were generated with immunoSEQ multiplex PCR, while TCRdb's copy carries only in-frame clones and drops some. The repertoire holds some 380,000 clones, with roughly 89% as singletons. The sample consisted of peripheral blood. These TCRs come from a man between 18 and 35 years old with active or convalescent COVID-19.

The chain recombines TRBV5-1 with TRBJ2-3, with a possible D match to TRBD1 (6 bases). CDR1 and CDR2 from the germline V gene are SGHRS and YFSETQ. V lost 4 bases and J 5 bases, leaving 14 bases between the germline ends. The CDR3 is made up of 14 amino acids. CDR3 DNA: TGCGCCAGCAGCCTACAAGGGGGAATAGATACGCAGTATTTT. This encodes CASSLQGGIDTQYF.

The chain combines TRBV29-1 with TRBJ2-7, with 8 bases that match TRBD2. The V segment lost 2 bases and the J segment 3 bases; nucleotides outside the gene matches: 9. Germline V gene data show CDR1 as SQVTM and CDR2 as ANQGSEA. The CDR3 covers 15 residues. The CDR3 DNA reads TGCAGCGTTGAACTACCGGGACTAGAGGACTACGAGCAGTACTTC. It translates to CSVELPGLEDYEQYF.

The CDR3 spells CATSKDLTGYNSPLHF. The CDR3, as DNA: TGTGCCACCAGCAAAGACCTAACAGGGTATAATTCACCCCTCCACTTT. The gene calls are TRBV15 and TRBJ1-6; D is possibly TRBD1 (6 bases). V was clipped by 4 bases and J by 4 bases, with 14 bases between them. CDR1 is LNHNV and CDR2 is YYDKDF in the germline V gene (reference sequence). This CDR3 is built from 16 residues.

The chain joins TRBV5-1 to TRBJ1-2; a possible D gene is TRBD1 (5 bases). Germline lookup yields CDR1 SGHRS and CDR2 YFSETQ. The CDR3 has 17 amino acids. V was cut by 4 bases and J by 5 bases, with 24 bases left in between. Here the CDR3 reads CASSVGRDSRKEYGYTF. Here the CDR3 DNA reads TGCGCCAGCAGCGTAGGTAGAGACAGTCGGAAAGAGTATGGCTACACCTTC.

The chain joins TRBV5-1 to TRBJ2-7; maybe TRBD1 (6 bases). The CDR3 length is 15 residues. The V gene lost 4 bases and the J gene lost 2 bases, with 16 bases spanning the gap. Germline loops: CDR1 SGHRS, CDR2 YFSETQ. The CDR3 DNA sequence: TGCGCCAGCAGCGCAGGGATGGGGGACACCTACGAGCAGTACTTC. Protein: CASSAGMGDTYEQYF.

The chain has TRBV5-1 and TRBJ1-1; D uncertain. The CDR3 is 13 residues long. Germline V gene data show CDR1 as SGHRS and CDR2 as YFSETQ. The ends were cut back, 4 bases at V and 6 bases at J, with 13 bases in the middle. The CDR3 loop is CASSPNGPPEAFF. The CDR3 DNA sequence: TGCGCCAGCAGCCCGAACGGTCCCCCTGAAGCTTTCTTT.